The 24 T cell receptor beta chains given below trace back to one sample, sequenced in a study of cytomegalovirus exposure and HLA in healthy donors. PCR involved 60 Vbeta and 13 Jbeta primers. Measured with immunoSEQ multiplex PCR; TCRdb has only the in-frame clones, and not every one. The data hold more than 80,000 clones, with roughly 74% observed a single time. Sequenced input: PBMCs. These receptors all stem from a man in his forties in good health and CMV-seronegative.

V gene TRBV27 combines with J gene TRBJ2-1, with D perhaps matching TRBD2 (6 bases). Germline V gene lookup returns CDR1 MNHEY and CDR2 SMNVEV (reference sequence). This CDR3 has 16 amino acids. V dropped 5 bases and J dropped 1 base, with 15 bases sitting between them. The DNA of the CDR3 is TGTGCCAGCAGTCCCGATGCGGCGGGGTCCTACAATGAGCAGTTCTTC. It specifies CASSPDAAGSYNEQFF.

V usage is TRBV7-2 and J usage is TRBJ2-7; tentative D call: TRBD2 (5 bases). The V gene lost 2 bases and the J gene lost 0 bases, with 11 bases spanning the gap. CDR3 length: 15 amino acids. In germline, CDR1 is SGHTA, CDR2 FQGNSA. The CDR3 is CASSLYGVRSYEQYF. The CDR3, as DNA: TGTGCCAGCAGCTTATACGGGGTTCGCTCCTACGAGCAGTACTTC. The full variable domain, in which reference TRBV7-2 and TRBJ2-7 provide the parts outside the CDR3, is GAGVSQSPSNKVTEKGKDVELRCDPISGHTALYWYRQSLGQGLEFLIYFQGNSAPDKSGLPSDRFSAERTGGSVSTLTIQRTQQEDSAVYLCASSLYGVRSYEQYFGPGTRLTVT.

The chain has TRBV5-6 and TRBJ1-3; maybe TRBD1 (5 bases). The germline V gene encodes CDR1 SGHDT and CDR2 YYEEEE. Trimming removed 0 bases at V and 3 bases at J, with 10 bases between. The CDR3 has 15 amino acids. The CDR3 coding sequence is TGTGCCAGCAGCTTGGCCGCGCAGGGTGGAAACACCATATATTTT. This gives the protein CASSLAAQGGNTIYF.

The rearrangement joins TRBV7-9 to TRBJ2-7; 7 bases agree with TRBD1. The CDR3 is 15 residues long. Germline V gives CDR1 SEHNR, CDR2 FQNEAQ (reference sequence). With 6 bases clipped from V and 2 bases from J, the junction kept 10 bases outside the gene matches. The CDR3 coding sequence is TGTGCCAGCAGTTCCACTCCGGGACAGACCTACGAGCAGTACTTC. Its protein is CASSSTPGQTYEQYF.

This chain's CDR3 is CASGRMRGLNNEQFF. CDR3 in DNA: TGTGCCAGCGGACGGATGCGGGGGCTGAACAATGAGCAGTTCTTC. The V call is TRBV7-9, the J call TRBJ2-1; D is perhaps TRBD2 (7 bases). The CDR3 is 15 residues long. V was cut by 8 bases and J by 5 bases, with 19 bases left in between. CDR1 is SEHNR, CDR2 FQNEAQ, per germline (reference sequence).

This chain joins TRBV7-8 and TRBJ2-7; TRBD1 might be the D (6 bases). The CDR3 loop spans 13 amino acids. Trimming took 5 bases from V and 2 from J, leaving 10 bases between them. In germline, CDR1 is SGHVS, CDR2 FQNEAQ. The CDR3: CASSTAGAYEQYF. CDR3 DNA: TGTGCCAGCAGCACAGCAGGGGCCTACGAGCAGTACTTC.

CDR3 DNA sequence: TGTGCCAGCAGCGGACCGACAGGGTTCGGAAACACCATATATTTT. Amino acid sequence: CASSGPTGFGNTIYF. The chain links TRBV5-4 to TRBJ1-3; 7 bases map to TRBD1. The ends lost 4 bases at V and 4 bases at J; junction bases unmatched: 8. This CDR3 has 15 residues. From germline, CDR1 is SGHNT and CDR2 YYREEE (reference sequence).

V and J are TRBV2 and TRBJ2-5; D remains ambiguous. This CDR3 region has 14 residues. In germline, CDR1 is SNHLY, CDR2 FYNNEI. V shed 3 bases and J shed 7 bases, with 15 bases lying between them. The CDR3 DNA reads TGTGCCAGCAGTGAGAAGTTGGTTGCGGTGACCCAGTACTTC. Encoded protein: CASSEKLVAVTQYF.

This chain joins TRBV19 and TRBJ1-2; D gene ambiguous. Trimming removed 10 bases at V and 5 bases at J, with 14 bases between. The germline V gene encodes CDR1 LNHDA and CDR2 SQIVND (reference sequence). CDR3 length: 12 amino acids. The CDR3 is CAIPTSLYGYTF. The DNA of the CDR3 is TGTGCCATCCCGACAAGTCTTTATGGCTACACCTTC.

To note about this clone: One junction end disagrees with the germline gene, perhaps due to a read error. V usage is TRBV15 and J usage is TRBJ1-6, with D unresolved. This CDR3 comprises 14 residues. CDR1 is LNHNV, CDR2 YYDKDF, per germline (reference sequence). This CDR3 is CAISGSSYNSPLHF. The DNA for the CDR3 is TGTGCCATCAGCGGCAGCTCCTATAATTCACCCCTCCACTTT. Supplemented by reference TRBV15 and TRBJ1-6, the full variable domain reads DAMVIQNPRYQVTQFGKPVTLSCSQTLNHNVMYWYQQKSSQAPKLLFHYYDKDFNNEADTPDNFQSRRPNTSFCFLDIRSPGLGDTAMYLCAISGSSYNSPLHFGNGTRLTVT.

This chain uses TRBV5-7 with TRBJ2-7, with D possibly being TRBD2 (5 bases). TRBV5-7 is an ORF for which the function is uncertain. The V end was cut by 10 bases, the J end by 2 bases, with 13 bases between. The CDR3 loop spans 12 amino acids. CDR3 sequence reads: CAAGEETYEQYF. As DNA, the CDR3 is TGTGCCGCCGGGGAAGAGACCTACGAGCAGTACTTC.

The rearrangement links TRBV7-6 to TRBJ2-7; TRBD1 might be the D (6 bases). The V end lost 5 bases, the J end lost 0 bases, and 11 bases lay between the germline ends. The CDR3 sequence is 14 residues long. Per the germline V gene, CDR1 is SGHVS and CDR2 is FNYEAQ. DNA of the CDR3: TGTGCCAGCAGCGGACGGACAGACTCCTACGAGCAGTACTTC. Protein product: CASSGRTDSYEQYF.

The J gene is TRBJ2-7, the V gene TRBV6-1, with D perhaps matching TRBD2 (5 bases). Per the germline V gene, CDR1 is MNHNS and CDR2 is SASEGT. CDR3 size: 14 residues. Deletions cut 6 bases from V and 2 bases from J, with 14 bases between. The CDR3 DNA follows: TGTGCCAGCAGCCTCGTTGAGGGCCCCTACGAGCAGTACTTC. Translated, it gives CASSLVEGPYEQYF.

This sequence joins TRBV11-2 and TRBJ2-3; 12 bases are a match to TRBD2. Losses at the gene ends were 5 bases for V and 5 bases for J; bases not matched to a gene: 8. CDR3 length equals 16 residues. CDR1 is SGHAT and CDR2 is FQNNGV in the germline V gene. The CDR3 spells CASSAASGGAGDTQYF. For the CDR3, the DNA is TGTGCCAGCAGCGCCGCTAGCGGGGGGGCGGGAGATACGCAGTATTTT. Supplemented by reference TRBV11-2 and TRBJ2-3, the full variable domain reads EAGVAQSPRYKIIEKRQSVAFWCNPISGHATLYWYQQILGQGPKLLIQFQNNGVVDDSQLPKDRFSAERLKGVDSTLKIQPAKLEDSAVYLCASSAASGGAGDTQYFGPGTRLTVL.

The CDR3 sequence is CASSYDTGQANTIYF. The CDR3 DNA follows: TGTGCCAGCAGTTACGATACTGGGCAGGCGAACACCATATATTTT. The chain couples TRBV6-5 to TRBJ1-3; D uncertain. The CDR3 loop spans 15 amino acids. Trimming shortened V by 2 bases and J by 7 bases, and 15 bases separated the two germline ends. CDR1 and CDR2 from the germline V gene are MNHEY and SVGAGI.

V is TRBV5-1 and J is TRBJ1-1, with 7 nucleotides matching TRBD1. J was trimmed by 4 bases and V by 0 bases; bases with no gene match: 3. Germline CDR1 is SGHRS and CDR2 is YFSETQ. The CDR3 has 14 residues. The CDR3 DNA is TGCGCCAGCAGCTTGGAACAGGGGTCCACTGAAGCTTTCTTT. Protein sequence: CASSLEQGSTEAFF.

This clone was seen just once. The rearrangement uses TRBV13 and TRBJ2-7; 8 bases agree with TRBD2. CDR1 and CDR2 (germline): PRHDT, FYEKMQ (reference sequence). V trimming: 3 bases; J trimming: 4 bases; junction bases outside the gene matches: 8. The CDR3 sequence is 15 residues long. The CDR3 spells CASSLGSSGPYEQYF. CDR3 nucleotide sequence: TGTGCCAGCAGCTTGGGTTCTAGCGGGCCGTACGAGCAGTACTTC.

Turning to this clone: The same CDR3 also results from other DNA sequences found in this sample. The rearrangement links TRBV18 to TRBJ2-7; 10 positions match TRBD2. Trimming took 3 bases from V and 0 from J; bases not matched to a gene: 2. Germline values: CDR1 KGHSH, CDR2 LQKENI. The CDR3 is 15 residues long. CDR3 nucleotide sequence: TGTGCCAGCTCACCTAGCGGGGGGTCCTCCTACGAGCAGTACTTC. Translation: CASSPSGGSSYEQYF.

The rearrangement joins TRBV7-2 to TRBJ2-3; 10 positions agree with TRBD2. J lost 5 bases, V lost 3 bases, and 8 bases had no gene match. The germline V gene has CDR1 SGHTA and CDR2 FQGNSA. This CDR3 contains 16 residues. The CDR3 DNA sequence: TGTGCCAGCAGCTTGGGAAAGCGGGGGGGAGGAGATACGCAGTATTTT. This sequence encodes CASSLGKRGGGDTQYF.

The chain has TRBV2 and TRBJ1-2, with D maybe TRBD1 (6 bases). Germline V gene lookup returns CDR1 SNHLY and CDR2 FYNNEI. The V and J ends lost 4 bases and 4 bases respectively, with 16 bases between them. The CDR3 is 15 amino acids. This CDR3 is CASSVVLTGSYGYTF. The CDR3 DNA reads TGTGCCAGCAGTGTAGTCTTGACAGGCTCCTATGGCTACACCTTC.

The chain joins TRBV19 to TRBJ1-1, with D possibly being TRBD1 (6 bases). V dropped 4 bases and J dropped 4 bases, with 13 bases sitting between them. Per germline, CDR1 LNHDA and CDR2 SQIVND (reference sequence). The CDR3 is made up of 14 amino acids. The CDR3 sequence: CASSRQERATEAFF. Written as DNA, the CDR3 is TGTGCCAGTAGTAGACAGGAGAGGGCCACTGAAGCTTTCTTT.

This chain joins TRBV19 and TRBJ1-5; D might be TRBD1 (6 bases). From germline, CDR1 is LNHDA and CDR2 SQIVND (reference sequence). The CDR3 is 15 amino acids. V shed 3 bases and J shed 2 bases, with 11 bases lying between them. This chain's CDR3 is CASSIRTVRNQPQHF. CDR3 coding DNA: TGTGCCAGTAGTATTCGGACAGTTCGCAATCAGCCCCAGCATTTT.

The chain uses TRBV29-1 and TRBJ1-1; a weak D match, TRBD1 (6 bases). CDR3 size: 14 residues. CDR1 and CDR2 from the germline V gene are SQVTM and ANQGSEA. The germline V and J ends were trimmed by 4 bases and 4 bases, with 16 bases remaining between them. CDR3 protein: CSVVLGGLGTEAFF. In DNA, the CDR3 is TGCAGCGTTGTGCTCGGGGGGCTCGGCACTGAAGCTTTCTTT.

V and J are TRBV9 and TRBJ2-7, with 7 bases lining up with TRBD2. This CDR3 has 13 amino acids. CDR1 is SGDLS and CDR2 is YYNGEE in the germline V gene. Germline trimming cut 3 bases from V and 6 bases from J; bases unmatched to any gene: 6. The CDR3: CASSAGGKSEQYF. In DNA form, the CDR3 reads TGTGCCAGCAGCGCGGGGGGTAAAAGCGAGCAGTACTTC.